This TCR beta chain was recorded in a study of PD-L1 blockade in urothelial cancer. Repertoires were generated with immunoSEQ multiplex PCR, while TCRdb's copy carries only in-frame clones and drops some. Here the sample spans tens of thousands of clones, approximately 78% being singletons. Germline CDR1 MNHEY, CDR2 SVGAGI. V gave up 2 bases and J gave up 5 bases, with 13 bases separating them. The CDR3 extends over 14 amino acids. Time point in this sample: pretreatment peripheral blood. The sample consisted of PBMCs, taken around atezolizumab (anti-PD-L1) treatment. The clonotype comes from a man in his fifties or sixties with urothelial cancer. The chain is built from TRBV6-5 and TRBJ2-7; D might be TRBD2 (5 bases). CDR3 sequence: CASSYGPPADEQYV. In DNA form, the CDR3 reads TGTGCCAGCAGTTACGGACCCCCAGCGGACGAGCAGTACGTC.